In this sample, the clone carrying this TCR beta chain turned up a few times. Treatment specified: preoperative locoregional IRX-2 cytokine immunotherapy. Samples came from a phase Ib trial of preoperative locoregional IRX-2 cytokine immunotherapy. The sample originates from a study of preoperative IRX-2 immunotherapy in early breast cancer. Some clones are missing from TCRdb's copy, which holds only in-frame ones; the method was immunoSEQ multiplex PCR. This sample has roughly 27,000 clones, with approximately 84% found just once. J was trimmed by 5 bases and V by 4 bases; bases with no gene match: 9. The length of the CDR3 is 15 residues. Looked up from germline, CDR1 is MNHGY and CDR2 is SAAAGT.

This chain connects TRBV6-8 to TRBJ1-1; 8 bases are shared with TRBD1. This specimen consisted of lymph node tissue, obtained before IRX-2 immunotherapy. The sequence derives from a human donor with breast cancer. CDR3 coding DNA: TGTGCCAGCAGTTCTGGACAGGGACAAAGAACTGAAGCTTTCTTT. Protein sequence: CASSSGQGQRTEAFF.